These 5 T cell receptor beta chains share one sample of origin, sequenced in a study of T cell responses to AZD1222 COVID-19 vaccine. TCRdb's copy holds only in-frame clones and misses some; the assay was immunoSEQ multiplex PCR. Of approximately 99,000 clones listed, roughly nine tenths are singletons. The sequencing here drew on peripheral blood, taken 28 days after the second AZD1222 dose. The receptors come from an adult who received the AZD1222 COVID-19 vaccine.

The chain couples TRBV6-2 or TRBV6-3 to TRBJ2-2; TRBD2 aligns across 8 bases. The CDR3 runs to 14 residues. V lost 4 bases and J lost 7; bases outside the gene matches: 5. The germline CDR1 and CDR2 sequences are MNHEY and SVGEGT. Here the CDR3 reads CASSLTSGSGELFF. CDR3 sequence (DNA): TGTGCCAGCAGTTTGACCAGCGGGAGCGGGGAGCTGTTTTTT.

This chain joins TRBV30 and TRBJ2-7; TRBD2 agrees at 8 bases. Germline CDR1 and CDR2: GTSNPN and SVGIG (reference sequence). The CDR3 loop spans 12 amino acids. V lost 2 bases to trimming and J lost 7 bases; unmatched junction nucleotides: 4. The DNA of the CDR3 is TGTGCCTGGAGTAGCGGGAGTAGGGAGCAGTACTTC. It translates to CAWSSGSREQYF.

V and J are TRBV7-8 and TRBJ2-1; TRBD2 matches at 8 bases. The junction had 18 bases not matched to a gene; V was cut back by 5 bases and J by 9 bases. Per germline, CDR1 SGHVS and CDR2 FQNEAQ. The length of the CDR3 is 17 residues. The CDR3 sequence: CASSPLRTAGEIGEQFF. The CDR3 DNA is TGTGCCAGCAGCCCCCTCCGGACAGCGGGAGAAATCGGTGAGCAGTTCTTC. The full variable domain, with the rest looked up from reference TRBV7-8 and TRBJ2-1, is GAGVSQSPRYKVAKRGQDVALRCDPISGHVSLFWYQQALGQGPEFLTYFQNEAQLDKSGLPSDRFFAERPEGSVSTLKIQRTQQEDSAVYLCASSPLRTAGEIGEQFFGPGTRLTVL.

This chain links TRBV5-8 with TRBJ1-5; maybe TRBD1 (6 bases). The CDR3 spans 13 residues. With 2 bases removed from V and 4 bases from J, the gap between germline ends came to 7 bases. Germline CDR1 reads SGHTS; CDR2 reads YDEGEE. DNA for the CDR3: TGTGCCAGCAGCTTAACAGGGAATCAGCCCCAGCATTTT. It yields the protein CASSLTGNQPQHF.

The chain joins TRBV28 to TRBJ2-1; 9 bases agree with TRBD1. Germline values: CDR1 MDHEN, CDR2 SYDVKM. The ends lost 3 bases at V and 8 bases at J; junction bases unmatched: 8. The CDR3 spans 15 residues. CDR3 in DNA: TGTGCCAGCAGTTTTGTGGGACAGGGTGGAGATGAGCAGTTCTTC. Amino acid sequence: CASSFVGQGGDEQFF.